This TCR beta chain was captured in a study of blood T cell repertoires in COVID-19. The assay was immunoSEQ multiplex PCR, and TCRdb's table has in-frame clones only and misses some. The data hold 81,000 or so clones, with 65% to 90% observed a single time. The origin of this receptor is a man aged 50 to 59 with COVID-19, enrolled during active disease. Material for sequencing was peripheral blood.

CDR3 coding DNA: TGTGCCAGCAGTTTTCTGGGTAGCTGGGAAAAACTGTTTTTT. Amino acids: CASSFLGSWEKLFF. This sequence joins TRBV28 and TRBJ1-4; no clear D. V was clipped by 3 bases and J by 8 bases, with 13 bases between them. Germline V gene sequence: CDR1 MDHEN, CDR2 SYDVKM. This CDR3 is 14 amino acids long.